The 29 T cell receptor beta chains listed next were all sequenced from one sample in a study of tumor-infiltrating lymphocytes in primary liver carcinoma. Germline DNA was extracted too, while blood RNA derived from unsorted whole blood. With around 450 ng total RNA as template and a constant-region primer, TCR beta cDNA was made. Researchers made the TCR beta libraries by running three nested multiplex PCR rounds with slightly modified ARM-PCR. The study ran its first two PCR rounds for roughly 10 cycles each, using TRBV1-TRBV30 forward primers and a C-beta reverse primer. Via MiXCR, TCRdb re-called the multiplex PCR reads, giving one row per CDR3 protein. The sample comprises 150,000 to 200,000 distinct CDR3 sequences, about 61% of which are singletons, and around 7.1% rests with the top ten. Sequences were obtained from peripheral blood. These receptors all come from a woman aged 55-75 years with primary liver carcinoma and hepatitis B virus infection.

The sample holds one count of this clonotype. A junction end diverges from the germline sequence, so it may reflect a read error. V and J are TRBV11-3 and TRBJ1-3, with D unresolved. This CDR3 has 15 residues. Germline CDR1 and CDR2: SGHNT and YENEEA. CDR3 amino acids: CASSAGPQPGDTIYF. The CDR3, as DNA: TGTGCTAGCAGCGCAGGACCTCAGCCTGGAGACACCATATATTTT.

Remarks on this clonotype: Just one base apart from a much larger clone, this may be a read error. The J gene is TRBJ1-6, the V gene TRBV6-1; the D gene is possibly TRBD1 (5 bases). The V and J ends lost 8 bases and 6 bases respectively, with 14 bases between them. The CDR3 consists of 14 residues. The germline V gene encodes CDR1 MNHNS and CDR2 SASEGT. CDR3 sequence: CASVRDGINSPLHF. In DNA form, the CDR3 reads TGTGCCAGCGTCCGGGACGGCATTAATTCACCCCTCCACTTT.

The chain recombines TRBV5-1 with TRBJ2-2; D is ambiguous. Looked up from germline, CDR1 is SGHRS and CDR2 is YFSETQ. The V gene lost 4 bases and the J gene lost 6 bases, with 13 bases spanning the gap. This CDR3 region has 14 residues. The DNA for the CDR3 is TGCGCCAGCAGCCCACCGTCCCCGTCCGGGGAGCTGTTTTTT. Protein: CASSPPSPSGELFF.

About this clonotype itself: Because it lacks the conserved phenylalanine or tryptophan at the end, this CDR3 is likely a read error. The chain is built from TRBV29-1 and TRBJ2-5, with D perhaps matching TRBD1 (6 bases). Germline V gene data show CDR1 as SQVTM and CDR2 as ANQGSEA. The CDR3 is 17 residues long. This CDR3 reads CSVILGAGHQGQGTQYL. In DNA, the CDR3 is TGCAGCGTTATCCTCGGCGCGGGCCACCAGGGGCAAGGGACCCAGTACCTC.

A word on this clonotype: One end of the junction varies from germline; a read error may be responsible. CDR3 region: CASSQNRAYEQHF. The CDR3 DNA sequence: TGTGCCAGCAGCCAAAACAGGGCCTACGAGCAGCACTTC. The V gene is TRBV14, the J gene TRBJ2-7; weak D call: TRBD1 (6 bases). This CDR3 is built from 13 residues. Germline V lookup: CDR1 SGHDN, CDR2 FVKESK.

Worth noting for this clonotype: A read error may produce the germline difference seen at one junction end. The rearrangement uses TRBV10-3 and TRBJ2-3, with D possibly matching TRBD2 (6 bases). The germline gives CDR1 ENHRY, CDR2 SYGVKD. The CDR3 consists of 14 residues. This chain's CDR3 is CAISVGGDTDTQYF. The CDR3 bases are TGTGCCATCAGTGTGGGGGGAGACACAGATACTCAGTATTTT.

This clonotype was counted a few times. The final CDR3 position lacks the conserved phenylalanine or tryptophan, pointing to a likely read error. The CDR3 sequence: CASSPTSGYYEQYS. DNA for the CDR3: TGTGCCAGCAGCCCGACTAGCGGATACTACGAGCAGTACTCC. The V and J genes are TRBV5-6 and TRBJ2-7; 9 nucleotides align to TRBD2. Germline V lookup: CDR1 SGHDT, CDR2 YYEEEE. Germline trimming cut 4 bases from V and 3 bases from J; bases unmatched to any gene: 5. The CDR3 length is 14 residues.

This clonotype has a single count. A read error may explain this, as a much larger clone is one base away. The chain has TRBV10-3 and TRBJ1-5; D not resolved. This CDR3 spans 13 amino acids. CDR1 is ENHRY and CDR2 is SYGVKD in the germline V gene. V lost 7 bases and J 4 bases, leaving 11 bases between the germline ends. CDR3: CAIMRAGNQPQHF. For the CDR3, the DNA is TGTGCCATCATGAGGGCTGGGAATCAGCCCCAGCATTTT.

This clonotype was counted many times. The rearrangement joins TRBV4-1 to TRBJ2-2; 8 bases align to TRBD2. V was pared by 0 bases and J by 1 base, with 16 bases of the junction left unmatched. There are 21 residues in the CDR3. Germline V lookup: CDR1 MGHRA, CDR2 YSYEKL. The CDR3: CASSQDGSWGLTSVNTGELFF. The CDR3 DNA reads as TGCGCCAGCAGCCAAGATGGGTCCTGGGGCCTGACTAGCGTGAACACCGGGGAGCTGTTTTTT.

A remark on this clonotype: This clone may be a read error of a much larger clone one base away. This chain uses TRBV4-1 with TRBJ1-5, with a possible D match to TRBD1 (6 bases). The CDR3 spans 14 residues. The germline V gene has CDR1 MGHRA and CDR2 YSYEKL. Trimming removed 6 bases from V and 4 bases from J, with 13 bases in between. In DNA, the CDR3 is TGCGCCAGCAGGTCCCGACAGGAAAATCAGCCCCAGCATTTT. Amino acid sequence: CASRSRQENQPQHF.

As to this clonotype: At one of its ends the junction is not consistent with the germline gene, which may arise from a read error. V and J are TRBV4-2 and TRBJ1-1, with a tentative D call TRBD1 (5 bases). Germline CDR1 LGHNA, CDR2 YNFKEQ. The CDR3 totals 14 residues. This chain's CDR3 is CAISQKNRNTEAFF. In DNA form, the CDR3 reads TGTGCCATCAGCCAAAAGAACAGGAACACTGAAGCATTCTTT.

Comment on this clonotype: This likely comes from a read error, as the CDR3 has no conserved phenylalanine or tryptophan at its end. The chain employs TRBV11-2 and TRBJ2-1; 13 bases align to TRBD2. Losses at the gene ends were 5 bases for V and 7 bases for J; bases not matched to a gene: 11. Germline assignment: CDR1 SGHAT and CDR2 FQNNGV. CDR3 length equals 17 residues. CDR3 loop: CASSQSSGLAGLNEQFS. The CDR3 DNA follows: TGTGCCAGCAGCCAATCCTCGGGACTAGCGGGGCTGAATGAGCAGTTCTCC.

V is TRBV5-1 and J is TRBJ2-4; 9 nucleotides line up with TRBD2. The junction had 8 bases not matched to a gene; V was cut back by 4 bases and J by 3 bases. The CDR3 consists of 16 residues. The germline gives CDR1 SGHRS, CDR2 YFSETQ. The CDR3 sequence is CASSKVAGVVKNIQYF. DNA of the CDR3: TGCGCCAGCAGCAAAGTAGCGGGAGTAGTCAAAAACATTCAGTACTTC.

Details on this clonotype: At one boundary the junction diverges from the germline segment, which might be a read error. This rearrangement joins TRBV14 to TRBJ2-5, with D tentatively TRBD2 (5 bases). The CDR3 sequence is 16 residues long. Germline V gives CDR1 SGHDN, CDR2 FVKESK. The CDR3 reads CARSQTGIHWSVTQYF. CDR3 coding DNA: TGTGCCAGGAGCCAAACGGGAATCCACTGGTCGGTGACCCAGTACTTC.

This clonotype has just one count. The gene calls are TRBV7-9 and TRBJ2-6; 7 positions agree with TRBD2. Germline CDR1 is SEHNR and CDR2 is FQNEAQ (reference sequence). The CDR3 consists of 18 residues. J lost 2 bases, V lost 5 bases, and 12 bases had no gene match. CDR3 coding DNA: TGTGCCAGCAGCCTGACGAGCGGGACCCCCACTGGGGCCAACGTCCTGACTTTC. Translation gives CASSLTSGTPTGANVLTF.

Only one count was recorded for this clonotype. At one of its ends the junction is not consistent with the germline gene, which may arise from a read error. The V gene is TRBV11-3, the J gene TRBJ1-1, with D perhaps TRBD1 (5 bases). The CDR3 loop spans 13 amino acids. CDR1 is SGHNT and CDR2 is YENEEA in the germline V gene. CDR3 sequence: CASSLIGAGEAFF. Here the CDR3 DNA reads TGTGCCAGCAGCTTAATAGGGGCGGGTGAAGCCTTCTTT.

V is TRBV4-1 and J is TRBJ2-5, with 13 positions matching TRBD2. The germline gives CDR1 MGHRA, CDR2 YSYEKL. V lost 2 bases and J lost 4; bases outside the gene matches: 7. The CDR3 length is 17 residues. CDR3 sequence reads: CASSQLGGLAGIETQYF. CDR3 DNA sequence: TGCGCCAGCAGCCAACTAGGGGGACTAGCGGGAATAGAGACCCAGTACTTC.

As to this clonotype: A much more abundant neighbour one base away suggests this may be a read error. The CDR3 is CASSQDLTGTGKQPQHF. The CDR3 bases are TGTGCCAGCAGCCAAGACTTGACCGGGACAGGGAAACAGCCCCAGCATTTT. This chain links TRBV4-2 with TRBJ1-5; 9 positions match TRBD1. The J segment lost 7 bases and the V segment lost 0 bases, leaving 10 bases of the junction unmatched. Germline V gene data show CDR1 as LGHNA and CDR2 as YNFKEQ. The CDR3 runs to 17 residues.

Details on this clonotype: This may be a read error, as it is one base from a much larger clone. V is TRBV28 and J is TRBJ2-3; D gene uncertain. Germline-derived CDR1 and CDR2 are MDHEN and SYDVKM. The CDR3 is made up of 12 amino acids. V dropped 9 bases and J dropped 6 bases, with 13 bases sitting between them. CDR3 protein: CARSPMRDTQYF. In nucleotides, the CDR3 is TGTGCCAGGAGTCCCATGAGGGATACGCAGTATTTT.

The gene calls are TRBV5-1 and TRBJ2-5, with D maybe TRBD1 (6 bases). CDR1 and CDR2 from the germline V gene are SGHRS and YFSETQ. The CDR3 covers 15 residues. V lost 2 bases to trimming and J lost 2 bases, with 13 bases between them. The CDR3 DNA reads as TGCGCCAGCAGCTTACCTCCGACAGGTCAAGAGACCCAGTACTTC. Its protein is CASSLPPTGQETQYF.

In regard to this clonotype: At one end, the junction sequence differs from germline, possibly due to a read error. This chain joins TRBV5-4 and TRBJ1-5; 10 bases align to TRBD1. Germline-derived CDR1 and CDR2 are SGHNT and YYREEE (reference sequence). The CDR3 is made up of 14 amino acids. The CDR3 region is CASSSGTGDQPRHF. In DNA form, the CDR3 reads TGTGCCAGCAGCTCTGGGACAGGGGATCAGCCCCGGCATTTT.

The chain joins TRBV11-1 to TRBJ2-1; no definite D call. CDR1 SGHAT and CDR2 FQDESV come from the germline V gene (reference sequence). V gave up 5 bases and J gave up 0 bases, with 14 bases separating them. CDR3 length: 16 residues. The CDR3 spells CASSSLEESSYNEQFF. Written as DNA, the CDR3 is TGTGCCAGCAGCAGTCTAGAGGAGAGCTCCTACAATGAGCAGTTCTTC.

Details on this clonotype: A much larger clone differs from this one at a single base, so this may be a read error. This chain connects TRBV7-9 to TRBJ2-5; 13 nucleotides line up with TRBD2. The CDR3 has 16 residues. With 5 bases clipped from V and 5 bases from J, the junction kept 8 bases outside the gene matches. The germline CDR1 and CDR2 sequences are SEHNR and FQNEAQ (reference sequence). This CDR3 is CASSHGLAGDGETQYF. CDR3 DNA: TGTGCCAGCAGCCACGGACTAGCGGGAGATGGGGAGACCCAGTACTTC.

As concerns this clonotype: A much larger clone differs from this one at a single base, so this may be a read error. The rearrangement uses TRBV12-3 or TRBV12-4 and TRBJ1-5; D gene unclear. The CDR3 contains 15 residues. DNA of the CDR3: TGTGCCAACAGTCCTACCGGTCGGGGCAATCAGCCCCAGCATTTT. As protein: CANSPTGRGNQPQHF.

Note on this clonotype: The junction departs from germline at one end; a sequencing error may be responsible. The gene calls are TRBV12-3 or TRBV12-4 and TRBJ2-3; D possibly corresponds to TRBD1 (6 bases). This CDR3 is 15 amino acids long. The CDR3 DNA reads TGTGCCAGCAGTCACAGGGCGCGTAGCACAGAAACGCAGTATTTT. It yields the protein CASSHRARSTETQYF.

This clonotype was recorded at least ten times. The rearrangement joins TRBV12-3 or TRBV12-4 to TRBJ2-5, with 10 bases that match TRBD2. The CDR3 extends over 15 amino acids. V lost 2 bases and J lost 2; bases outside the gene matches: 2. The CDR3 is CASSLLAGEQETQYF. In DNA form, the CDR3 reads TGTGCCAGCAGTTTACTAGCGGGGGAACAAGAGACCCAGTACTTC.

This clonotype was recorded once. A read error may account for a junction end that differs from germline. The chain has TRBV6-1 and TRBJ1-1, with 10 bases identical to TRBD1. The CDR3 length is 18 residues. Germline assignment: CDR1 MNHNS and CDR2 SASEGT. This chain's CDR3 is CASGGPRSRQGANTGAFF. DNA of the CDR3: TGTGCCAGCGGCGGACCGAGGTCCCGACAGGGGGCTAACACTGGAGCTTTCTTT.

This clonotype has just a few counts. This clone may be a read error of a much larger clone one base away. Here the CDR3 DNA reads TGTGCCAGCAGATATAGGGGAGACTTCAATCAGCCCCAGTATTTT. Its protein product is CASRYRGDFNQPQYF. The chain recombines TRBV12-3 or TRBV12-4 with TRBJ1-5; either TRBD1 or TRBD2 may supply D (5 bases each). The DNA end lines up better with TRBJ2-3; the J call may be wrong. The CDR3 is 15 residues long.

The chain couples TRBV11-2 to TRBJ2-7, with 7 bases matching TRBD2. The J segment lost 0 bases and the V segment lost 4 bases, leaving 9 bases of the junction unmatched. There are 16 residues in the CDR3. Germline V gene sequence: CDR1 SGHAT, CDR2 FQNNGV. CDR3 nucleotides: TGTGCCAGCAGCTCGTGGGAGGGCATGAGCTCCTACGAGCAGTACTTC. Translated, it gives CASSSWEGMSSYEQYF.